These T cell receptor beta chains were read from a single sample in a study of cytomegalovirus exposure and HLA in healthy donors. TCRdb keeps only in-frame clones here, not all; method: immunoSEQ multiplex PCR. This table holds about 190,000 clones, around 87% found once. Sequencing was performed on PBMCs. The receptors were gathered from a man aged 25-40 years in good health and CMV-seronegative. CDR3s include the opening cysteine and the closing phenylalanine or tryptophan. Each record gives: V gene, clone size, D gene, J gene, CDR3 DNA, CDR3 protein. D genes are given only for firm matches. Clone size is shown for a subset of rows, as once, few, many or a class of expanded clone.

>TRBV7-9|NA|TRBD2|TRBJ2-7
TGTGCCAGCAGCTACCCCGGCGGGGGGACCTACGAGCAGTACTTC
CASSYPGGGTYEQYF
>TRBV19|NA|NA|TRBJ2-3
TGTGCCAGTCGCTTTGGCTCAGGGGCAGATACGCAGTATTTT
CASRFGSGADTQYF
>TRBV2|once|NA|TRBJ2-3
TGTGCCAGCAGTGGGCAGGGCTGGGCAGATACGCAGTATTTT
CASSGQGWADTQYF
>TRBV6-5|NA|TRBD1|TRBJ1-3
TGTGCCAGCAGTCAGAAAGGGACAGGTGGAAACACCATATATTTT
CASSQKGTGGNTIYF
>TRBV7-8|NA|TRBD1|TRBJ1-1
TGTGCCAGCAGCCGTCGAGGGGGCCCTGAAGCTTTCTTT
CASSRRGGPEAFF
>TRBV6-4|NA|TRBD2|TRBJ2-1
TGTGCCAGCAGCCGAGGAGCGGGAAGTCTAGGCGATGAGCAGTTCTTC
CASSRGAGSLGDEQFF
>TRBV6-1|NA|NA|TRBJ2-3
TGTGCCAGCAGTCCCTCTCCGAGCGGGTCCCATCTCAATTTT
CASSPSPSGSHLNF
>TRBV5-1|NA|NA|TRBJ1-2
TGCGCCAGCAGCTTGTCCTTCCCAGGGGACTATGGCTACACCTTC
CASSLSFPGDYGYTF
>TRBV7-2|NA|TRBD1|TRBJ1-1
TGTGCCAGCAGTCTAACAGGGGGCGGGAACACTGAAGCTTTCTTT
CASSLTGGGNTEAFF
>TRBV4-1|few|TRBD1|TRBJ1-4
TGCGCCAGCAGCCCAGCCGGGACAGGGAATGAAAAACTGTTTTTT
CASSPAGTGNEKLFF
>TRBV11-3|NA|TRBD1|TRBJ2-2
TGTGCCAGCAGCTCCCGACAGGGACCTACAACCGGGGAGCTGTTTTTT
CASSSRQGPTTGELFF
>TRBV7-2|NA|TRBD2|TRBJ2-7
TGTGCCAGCAGCCCGGCGCGGGGGCGGGGGGCCCACGAGCAGTACTTC
CASSPARGRGAHEQYF
>TRBV6-5|NA|NA|TRBJ2-7
TGTGCCAGCAGTGGGACACAATACGAGCAGTACTTC
CASSGTQYEQYF
>TRBV19|NA|NA|TRBJ1-2
TGTGCCACCAGACAGATTAACTATGGCTACACCTTC
CATRQINYGYTF
>TRBV4-1|few|TRBD1|TRBJ2-3
TGCGCCAGCAGCCAAGAGGCGACAGGGGGCGCAGATACGCAGTATTTT
CASSQEATGGADTQYF
>TRBV28|NA|NA|TRBJ1-3
TGTGCCAGCGGGGGGGGCCGGACTGGAAACACCATATATTTT
CASGGGRTGNTIYF
>TRBV2|NA|NA|TRBJ1-5
TGTGCCAGCATGCAGACAAAAAGCTTCAATCAGCCCCAGCATTTT
CASMQTKSFNQPQHF
>TRBV7-8|NA|NA|TRBJ1-5
TGTGCCAGCAGCTTATTCGACCGGAGGCCCAATCAGCCCCAGCATTTT
CASSLFDRRPNQPQHF
>TRBV6-5|NA|TRBD1|TRBJ1-1
TGTGCCAGCAGTTACTCACCGGACAGGGACACTGAAGCTTTCTTT
CASSYSPDRDTEAFF
>TRBV28|NA|NA|TRBJ1-1
TGTGCCTGTGATTGGGGGGGCGAGGCTTTCTTT
CACDWGGEAFF
>TRBV28|NA|NA|TRBJ1-4
TGTGCCAGCAGTTTCTCCCCGGGGGAGAGGACTAATGAAAAACTGTTTTTT
CASSFSPGERTNEKLFF
>TRBV6-5|once|TRBD1|TRBJ1-2
TGTGCCAGCGTTAGGACAGGTCAGGATGGCTACACCTTC
CASVRTGQDGYTF
>TRBV6-1|once|NA|TRBJ1-2
TGTGCCAGCAGGGAAAGGACAAGCTATGGCTACACCTTC
CASRERTSYGYTF
>TRBV5-1|once|NA|TRBJ1-6
TGCGCCAGCAGCACGCGTCCAGCGGATAATTCACCCCTCCACTTT
CASSTRPADNSPLHF
>TRBV28|NA|NA|TRBJ2-1
TGTGCCAGCAGTTTAGAGCAGGGGATAGGCTCCTACAATGAGCAGTTCTTC
CASSLEQGIGSYNEQFF
>TRBV7-8|NA|NA|TRBJ1-6
TGTGCCAGCCGAGGGACATCAAGCTCCTATAATTCACCCCTCCACTTT
CASRGTSSSYNSPLHF
>TRBV29-1|NA|NA|TRBJ2-3
TGCAGCGTGGCTAGCCGCTATAGCACAGATACGCAGTATTTT
CSVASRYSTDTQYF
>TRBV19|NA|TRBD2|TRBJ2-5
TGTGCCAGTAGTATGCCCGGGGGGGCCCCGGAGACCCAGTACTTC
CASSMPGGAPETQYF
>TRBV6-5|once|NA|TRBJ2-1
TGTGCCAGCAGTTTAGCCCGGGGGTCCTACAATGAGCAGTTCTTC
CASSLARGSYNEQFF
>TRBV6-1|NA|NA|TRBJ2-1
TGTGCCAGCAGTGTACAAAGAAATGAGCAGTTCTTC
CASSVQRNEQFF
>TRBV6-5|NA|NA|TRBJ1-5
TGTGCCAGCAGTTACTCGAGCCCCATTAAGCGTCAGCCCCAGCATTTT
CASSYSSPIKRQPQHF
>TRBV11-2|NA|TRBD1|TRBJ1-2
TGTGCCAGCAGCTTAGGGTACGGCACAGGGGGCCCTGGCTACACCTTC
CASSLGYGTGGPGYTF
>TRBV5-1|once|TRBD2|TRBJ2-1
TGCGCCAGCAGCTTGGCCCCTGGGGCTAGCGGACGCTCCTACAATGAGCAGTTCTTC
CASSLAPGASGRSYNEQFF
>TRBV21-1|NA|NA|TRBJ2-3
TGTGCCAGCAGCAAACTTAACACAGATACGCAGTATTTT
CASSKLNTDTQYF
>TRBV4-1|few|TRBD1|TRBJ1-1
TGCGCCAGCAGCCAACAGGGGGCAGGGTGGGGCACTGAAGCTTTCTTT
CASSQQGAGWGTEAFF
>TRBV7-9|NA|NA|TRBJ1-4
TGTGCCAGCAGCCCAGGGGCCAGTAATGAAAAACTGTTTTTT
CASSPGASNEKLFF
>TRBV11-2|NA|NA|TRBJ2-3
TGTGCCAGCAGCCCCCAGGGGGGTACGGGAAGTAGCACAGATACGCAGTATTTT
CASSPQGGTGSSTDTQYF
>TRBV2|NA|NA|TRBJ2-3
TGTGCCAGCAGTTGGCAGGGAGATACGCAGTATTTT
CASSWQGDTQYF